Listed below are T cell receptor beta chains from one sample, sequenced in a study of T-cell reconstitution after alpha-beta-depleted transplantation in children. TCRdb fed the PCR reads into MiXCR, producing one record per CDR3 protein. Of 200,000 to 250,000 distinct CDR3 sequences listed, 8.2% are singletons. The specimen comprised PBMCs, mostly from graft donor cells, sampled 180 days after TCRalphabeta/CD19-depleted stem cell transplant. The receptors were gathered from a male patient younger than 18 who had a stem cell transplant for acute lymphoblastic leukemia, so the T cells may come from the graft donor. Each CDR3 is given with its conserved first and last residue. The D gene is left open where the match is weak. Size values are once, few and many counts, or a class for expanded clones, and some rows have none.

>many|TRBJ2-7|TRBV7-9|TRBD1|14
CASSNRDRDYEQYF
TGTGCCAGCAGCAACCGGGACAGGGACTACGAGCAGTACTTC
>many|TRBJ2-6|TRBV11-2|-|14
CASSIGYGANVLTF
TGTGCCAGCAGCATAGGGTACGGGGCCAACGTCCTGACTTTC
>-|TRBJ2-5|TRBV7-2|TRBD2|17
CASSFRLAGGGQETQYF
TGTGCCAGCAGCTTCCGGCTAGCGGGGGGGGGGCAAGAGACCCAGTACTTC
>-|TRBJ1-5|TRBV6-1|TRBD1|17
CASSDPVWDREYQPQHF
TGTGCCAGCAGTGACCCGGTGTGGGACAGGGAGTATCAGCCCCAGCATTTT
>many|TRBJ2-1|TRBV3-1|TRBD2|17
CASSQAQLAGVVNEQFF
TGTGCCAGCAGCCAAGCCCAACTAGCGGGAGTGGTCAATGAGCAGTTCTTC
>many|TRBJ2-7|TRBV10-2|TRBD2|15
CASTQGTSGAYEQYF
TGCGCCAGCACCCAAGGGACTAGCGGGGCGTACGAGCAGTACTTC
>many|TRBJ1-6|TRBV18|-|12
CASSEAGPPLHF
TGTGCCAGCTCTGAGGCGGGTCCACCCCTCCACTTT
>-|TRBJ1-5|TRBV28|TRBD1|15
CASDPGTGFNQPQHF
TGTGCCAGCGACCCTGGGACAGGGTTCAATCAGCCCCAGCATTTT
>few|TRBJ2-7|TRBV10-3|TRBD2|14
CAIMSSGETYEQYF
TGTGCCATCATGAGTAGCGGGGAAACCTACGAGCAGTACTTC
>many|TRBJ1-1|TRBV3-1|-|15
CASSQDRGGGTEAFF
TGTGCCAGCAGCCAAGATCGGGGCGGTGGGACTGAAGCTTTCTTT
>many|TRBJ2-1|TRBV5-4|TRBD2|15
CASSLAGERENEQFF
TGTGCCAGCAGCTTGGCCGGGGAGCGGGAAAATGAGCAGTTCTTC
>many|TRBJ1-2|TRBV7-2|-|16
CASSLAVGRGAYGYTF
TGTGCCAGCAGCTTAGCGGTAGGCAGGGGAGCCTATGGCTACACCTTC
>many|TRBJ1-2|TRBV2|-|16
CASSEALMALSYGYTF
TGTGCCAGCAGTGAAGCGCTTATGGCATTAAGCTATGGCTACACCTTC
>-|TRBJ1-1|TRBV11-1|-|16
CASSLGGGREGTEAFF
TGTGCCAGCAGCTTAGGGGGGGGGCGGGAGGGCACTGAAGCTTTCTTT
>many|TRBJ1-5|TRBV12-3/TRBV12-4|TRBD1|15
CASRIGQGASQPQHF
TGTGCCAGCAGGATAGGACAGGGTGCGAGTCAGCCCCAGCATTTT
>few|TRBJ2-7|TRBV20-1|TRBD2|17
CCARAPTSGRGLYEQYF
TGCTGTGCTAGAGCCCCGACTAGCGGGAGGGGACTCTACGAGCAGTACTTC
>many|TRBJ1-5|TRBV9|-|15
CASSVESGFNQPQHF
TGTGCCAGCAGCGTAGAGAGCGGCTTCAATCAGCCCCAGCATTTT
>many|TRBJ1-1|TRBV12-3/TRBV12-4|TRBD1|15
CASTMRTGMNTEAFF
TGTGCCAGCACCATGAGGACAGGCATGAACACTGAAGCTTTCTTT
>-|TRBJ2-6|TRBV18|-|16
CASSPGPLSGANVLTF
TGTGCCAGCTCACCGGGGCCTCTCTCTGGGGCCAACGTCCTGACTTTC
>many|TRBJ1-2|TRBV28|TRBD1|12
CASRFTGTGPAF
TGTGCCAGCAGATTTACCGGGACAGGGCCCGCATTC
>medium-sized|TRBJ2-2|TRBV29-1|TRBD2|15
CSVETGRAPAGELFF
TGCAGCGTTGAAACCGGGAGGGCCCCAGCCGGGGAGCTGTTTTTT
>many|TRBJ2-7|TRBV5-1|-|16
CASSLNVGWDSYEQYF
TGCGCCAGCAGCTTGAACGTAGGGTGGGACTCCTACGAGCAGTACTTC
>many|TRBJ2-1|TRBV15|-|15
CATRESTGFYNEQFF
TGTGCCACCAGGGAATCAACGGGCTTCTACAATGAGCAGTTCTTC
>few|TRBJ1-2|TRBV27|-|13
CASSPTGPGPYTF
TGTGCCAGCAGTCCCACAGGGCCAGGGCCCTACACCTTC